These T cell receptor beta chains were read from a single sample in a study of identical twins. One entry per CDR3 protein results from TCRdb running MiXCR on the 5' RACE reads. The sample contains 460,000 or so distinct CDR3 sequences, about 14% of which appear only once. This sample was shared with a second study, whose subject was yellow fever vaccine responses in identical twins.

The specimen was CD4+ T cells sorted from blood. The receptor set was obtained from a woman younger than 30 in good health. Each CDR3 is given without its conserved first and last residue. Fields, in order: J gene, V gene, CDR3 protein.

TRBJ2-1	TRBV7-9	ASSLNPGQGGNEQF
TRBJ2-1	TRBV5-1	ASSLSYNEQF
TRBJ2-7	TRBV7-8	ASRRGRAYEQY
TRBJ2-1	TRBV7-9	ASSLGRGAYNEQF
TRBJ2-1	TRBV11-3	ASSLGFSANEQF
TRBJ1-1	TRBV7-8	ASSLSTGREAF
TRBJ2-1	TRBV10-2	ATQAGRGQFLGQF
TRBJ2-1	TRBV5-1	ASSSQGGFRQF
TRBJ2-1	TRBV6-5	ASSYDLRGEQF
TRBJ2-5	TRBV20-1	SARVHLVGLGTQY
TRBJ1-5	TRBV7-2	ASSLAMGEQPQH
TRBJ1-4	TRBV7-2	ASSLGDRVTTNEKLF
TRBJ2-6	TRBV11-2	ASSQGTTGANVLT
TRBJ2-5	TRBV3-1	ASSQGQFILETQY
TRBJ2-3	TRBV3-1	ASSLRFGTDTQY
TRBJ2-1	TRBV12-3/TRBV12-4	ASSLGQGRVDEQF
TRBJ2-3	TRBV29-1	SVGGIADTQY
TRBJ1-2	TRBV14	ASSQKASGTSSF
TRBJ2-5	TRBV29-1	SVEEGQGVGETQY
TRBJ2-1	TRBV9	ASSVVLASGHNEQF
TRBJ2-7	TRBV10-3	AIRATGTGDYEQY
TRBJ1-6	TRBV5-1	ASSSGQGNSPLH
TRBJ1-2	TRBV29-1	SVRGADGYT
TRBJ2-7	TRBV4-3	ASSQETSGGDYEQY
TRBJ2-7	TRBV12-3/TRBV12-4	ASSLPNSGLREQY
TRBJ2-1	TRBV6-4	ASSVGTGGIEQF
TRBJ2-2	TRBV11-2	ASSLAGGEAGELF
TRBJ2-7	TRBV6-1	ASSKRSTQAGSYEQY
TRBJ2-3	TRBV3-1	ASSQNPISTDTQY
TRBJ2-1	TRBV7-2	ASSSSGGGYNEQF